The next 5 T cell receptor beta chains were all read from a single sample in a study of blood T cell repertoires in COVID-19. Profiling relied on immunoSEQ multiplex PCR, and the TCRdb table lists in-frame clones only, not all of them. The sample lists a few hundred thousand clones, 88% occurring once. The material sequenced was PBMCs or T cells enriched from blood (not recorded which). These receptors all come from a woman aged 18-29 years who had recovered from COVID-19.

The V gene is TRBV30, the J gene TRBJ1-6; TRBD1 aligns across 7 bases. V was clipped by 5 bases and J by 8 bases; unmatched bases: 9. The CDR3 length is 14 residues. The V gene's germline CDR1 is GTSNPN and CDR2 SVGIG (reference sequence). This CDR3 is CAWDRGQQHSPLHF. CDR3 DNA sequence: TGTGCCTGGGATAGGGGACAGCAACATTCACCCCTCCACTTT.

Regarding this clone: Other DNA sequences in the sample encode the same CDR3. This chain links TRBV5-1 with TRBJ1-1; 7 bases agree with TRBD1. Trimming took 4 bases from V and 1 from J; bases not matched to a gene: 4. Germline V lookup: CDR1 SGHRS, CDR2 YFSETQ. CDR3 size: 14 residues. CDR3 DNA: TGCGCCAGCAGCCTACAGGGGCCGAACACTGAAGCTTTCTTT. Its translation is CASSLQGPNTEAFF.

The rearrangement links TRBV10-1 to TRBJ1-1, with D uncertain. The V end was cut by 2 bases, the J end by 1 base, with 8 bases between. There are 14 residues in the CDR3. The germline V gene encodes CDR1 WNHNN and CDR2 SYGVQD (reference sequence). CDR3 nucleotide sequence: TGCGCCAGCAGTGAGCCGGGAAAGAACACTGAAGCTTTCTTT. This gives the protein CASSEPGKNTEAFF.

Comments on this clone: One junction end does not reproduce the germline sequence, and a read error may be involved. The rearrangement uses TRBV7-7 and TRBJ2-5; the D gene is possibly TRBD1 (6 bases). Germline V CDR1 and CDR2: SSHAT, FNYEAQ (reference sequence). The CDR3 is made up of 13 amino acids. CDR3 sequence reads: CASSRDRQETQYF. The CDR3 coding sequence is TGTGCTAGCAGCAGAGACAGGCAAGAGACCCAGTACTTC.

CDR3 protein: CASSNTGTGGTEAFF. The CDR3 bases are TGCGCCAGCAGCAATACCGGGACAGGGGGGACTGAAGCTTTCTTT. The chain recombines TRBV4-1 with TRBJ1-1; 11 nucleotides align to TRBD1. From germline, CDR1 is MGHRA and CDR2 YSYEKL. The CDR3 covers 15 residues. J was trimmed by 5 bases and V by 5 bases; bases with no gene match: 7.